This TCR beta chain came from a study of breast tumors, draining lymph nodes, adjacent tissues. Whole-study findings and limits: Tumor repertoires ranked between lymph nodes and nontumor tissue in diversity, with V and J gene preferences.

Breast cancer patients provided tissue from their axillary draining lymph nodes. TCRdb called the multiplex PCR reads again in MiXCR, with one record for every CDR3 protein. Of approximately 130,000 distinct CDR3 sequences in the sample, 21% were seen once. This clonotype appeared many times. Its target is unknown. Material: axillary lymph node tissue. The clonotype was recovered from a female donor with breast cancer. Some clones in this sample may be carry-over from other donors' samples.

The CDR3 loop reads CASSEGLPPGELFF. The CDR3 coding sequence is TGTGCCAGCAGTGAAGGCCTACCTCCCGGGGAGCTGTTTTTT. The J gene is TRBJ2-2, the V gene TRBV6-1; D not certain. V lost 1 base and J lost 6, with 9 bases in between. This CDR3 has 14 amino acids. Germline V gene sequence: CDR1 MNHNS, CDR2 SASEGT.